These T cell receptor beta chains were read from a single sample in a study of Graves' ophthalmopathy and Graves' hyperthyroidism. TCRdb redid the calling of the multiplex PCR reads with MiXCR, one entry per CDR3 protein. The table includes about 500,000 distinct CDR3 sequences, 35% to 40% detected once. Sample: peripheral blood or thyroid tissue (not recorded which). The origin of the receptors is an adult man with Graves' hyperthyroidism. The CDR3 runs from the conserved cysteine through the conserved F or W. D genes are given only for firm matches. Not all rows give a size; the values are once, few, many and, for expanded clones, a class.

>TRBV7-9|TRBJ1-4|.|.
CASLRTGKLFF
TGTGCCAGCTTAAGAACCGGAAAACTGTTTTTT
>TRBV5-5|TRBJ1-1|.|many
CASERSLVPGEAFF
TGTGCCAGCGAAAGGTCCCTGGTCCCGGGTGAAGCTTTCTTT
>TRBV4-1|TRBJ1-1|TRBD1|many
CASSHPGQGPDTEAFF
TGCGCCAGCAGCCATCCGGGACAGGGGCCCGACACTGAAGCTTTCTTT
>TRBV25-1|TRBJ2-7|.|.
CARGGFGEQYF
TGTGCTAGAGGGGGTTTCGGCGAGCAGTACTTC
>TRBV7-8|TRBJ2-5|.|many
CASSHTPEGREETQYF
TGTGCCAGCAGCCACACCCCGGAGGGCCGCGAAGAGACCCAGTACTTC
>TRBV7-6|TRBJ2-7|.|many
CASSLEAGVYYEQYF
TGTGCCAGCAGCTTAGAAGCGGGTGTTTACTACGAGCAGTACTTC
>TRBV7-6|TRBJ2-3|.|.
CASSLTGARDTQYF
TGTGCCAGCAGCTTAACGGGGGCTAGAGATACGCAGTATTTT
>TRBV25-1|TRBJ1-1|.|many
CASSGIGMNTEAFF
TGTGCCAGCAGTGGTATCGGGATGAACACTGAAGCTTTCTTT
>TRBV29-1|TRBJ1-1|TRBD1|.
CSVRQGRNTEAFF
TGCAGCGTTAGACAGGGGCGGAACACTGAAGCTTTCTTT
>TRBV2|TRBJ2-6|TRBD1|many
CASSVQGQFSGANVLTF
TGTGCCAGCAGTGTACAGGGGCAATTCTCTGGGGCCAACGTCCTGACTTTC
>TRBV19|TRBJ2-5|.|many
CASSIGLAEETQYF
TGTGCCAGTAGTATCGGGTTAGCGGAAGAGACCCAGTACTTC
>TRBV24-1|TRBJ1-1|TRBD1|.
CATSDRTGINTEAFF
TGTGCCACCAGTGACCGGACAGGGATTAACACTGAAGCTTTCTTT
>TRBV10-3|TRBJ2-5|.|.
CAIRSVETQYF
TGTGCCATCAGGTCGGTAGAGACCCAGTACTTC
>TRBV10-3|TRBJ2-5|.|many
CAISVPGGETQYF
TGTGCCATCAGTGTCCCAGGGGGGGAGACCCAGTACTTC
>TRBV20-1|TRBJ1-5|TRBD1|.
CSARGGQGGNQPQHF
TGCAGTGCTAGAGGAGGACAGGGAGGCAATCAGCCCCAGCATTTT
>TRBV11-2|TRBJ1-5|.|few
CASSGVGQPQHF
TGTGCCAGCAGCGGGGTCGGTCAGCCCCAGCATTTT
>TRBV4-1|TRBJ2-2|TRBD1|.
CASSPTGGNTGELFF
TGCGCCAGCAGCCCCACAGGGGGGAACACCGGGGAGCTGTTTTTT
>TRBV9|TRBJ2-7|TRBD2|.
CASSVGTSGRANEQYF
TGTGCCAGCAGCGTAGGGACTAGCGGGAGAGCTAACGAGCAGTACTTC
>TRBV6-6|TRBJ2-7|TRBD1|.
CASSSETGATYEQYF
TGTGCCAGCAGTTCCGAGACAGGGGCGACCTACGAGCAGTACTTC
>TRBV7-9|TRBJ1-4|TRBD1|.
CASSQGTGDEKLFF
TGTGCCAGCAGCCAAGGGACAGGGGATGAAAAACTGTTTTTT
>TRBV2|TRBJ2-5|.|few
CASPGRAFQETQYF
TGTGCCAGCCCTGGAAGGGCCTTCCAAGAGACCCAGTACTTC
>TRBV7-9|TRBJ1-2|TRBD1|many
CASSQAGTGAYGYTF
TGTGCCAGCAGCCAAGCCGGGACAGGGGCCTATGGCTACACCTTC
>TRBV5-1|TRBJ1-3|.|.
CASSMGWTAGNTIYF
TGCGCCAGCAGCATGGGATGGACTGCCGGAAACACCATATATTTT
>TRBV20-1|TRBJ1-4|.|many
CSARDFFGINEKLFF
TGCAGTGCTAGAGATTTTTTCGGGATTAATGAAAAACTGTTTTTT
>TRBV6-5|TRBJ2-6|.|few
CASSPPGRTSGANVLTF
TGTGCCAGCAGCCCCCCGGGGAGGACCTCTGGGGCCAACGTCCTGACTTTC
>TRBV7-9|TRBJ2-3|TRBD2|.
CASSTIAGEMDTQYF
TGTGCCAGCAGCACCATAGCGGGAGAGATGGATACGCAGTATTTT
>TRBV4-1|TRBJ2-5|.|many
CASSQDLRGRETQYF
TGCGCCAGCAGCCAAGATCTACGGGGAAGAGAGACCCAGTACTTC
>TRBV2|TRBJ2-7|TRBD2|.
CASSRSGTSGSRGQYF
TGTGCCAGCAGTCGCTCCGGGACTAGCGGGAGCCGGGGGCAGTACTTC
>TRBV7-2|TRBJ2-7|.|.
CASSPRRDGYEQYF
TGTGCCAGCTCACCAAGGCGGGACGGATACGAGCAGTACTTC
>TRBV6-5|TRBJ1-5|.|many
CASRSGVYHPQHF
TGTGCCAGCAGGTCAGGGGTATATCACCCCCAGCATTTT
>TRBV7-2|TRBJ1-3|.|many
CASSLAWRSGNTIYF
TGTGCCAGCAGCTTAGCTTGGCGCTCTGGAAACACCATATATTTT
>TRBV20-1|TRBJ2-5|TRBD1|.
CSARGDRDPYEQTQYF
TGCAGTGCTAGAGGGGACAGGGACCCCTACGAGCAGACCCAGTACTTC
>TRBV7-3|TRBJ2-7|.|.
CASSLSGAAGGPNEQYF
TGTGCCAGCAGCTTAAGCGGGGCGGCAGGGGGGCCCAATGAGCAGTACTTC
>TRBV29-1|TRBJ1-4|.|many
CSVGQGNEKLFF
TGCAGCGTTGGGCAGGGCAATGAAAAACTGTTTTTT
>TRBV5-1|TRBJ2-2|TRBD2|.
CASRGLAVGGELFF
TGCGCCAGCAGGGGACTAGCGGTAGGCGGGGAGCTGTTTTTT
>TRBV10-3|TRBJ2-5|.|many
CAIPQGKETQYF
TGTGCCATCCCCCAGGGGAAAGAGACCCAGTACTTC
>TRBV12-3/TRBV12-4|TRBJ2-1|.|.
CATSDPPRTDQFF
TGTGCCACCAGTGATCCCCCGAGGACAGATCAGTTCTTC
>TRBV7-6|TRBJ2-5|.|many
CASSLVGWDYQETQYF
TGTGCCAGCAGCTTAGTGGGGTGGGACTACCAAGAGACCCAGTACTTC
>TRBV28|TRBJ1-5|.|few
CASSFGQINQPQHF
TGTGCCAGCAGTTTTGGACAGATCAATCAGCCCCAGCATTTT
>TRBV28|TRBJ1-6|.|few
CASSLLRDGSPLHF
TGTGCCAGCAGTTTACTGAGGGACGGGTCACCCCTCCACTTT
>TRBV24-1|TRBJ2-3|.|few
CATSDLFTDTQYF
TGTGCCACCAGTGATTTGTTCACAGATACGCAGTATTTT
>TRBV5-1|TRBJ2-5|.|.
CASSLDWVTQYF
TGTGCCAGCAGCTTAGATTGGGTGACCCAGTACTTC
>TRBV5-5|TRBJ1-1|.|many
CASSKDSLNTEAFF
TGTGCCAGCAGCAAGGACAGTTTGAACACTGAAGCTTTCTTT
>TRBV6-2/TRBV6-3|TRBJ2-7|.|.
CAGSKGSQGKQYF
TGTGCCGGCAGTAAGGGAAGCCAGGGAAAGCAGTACTTC
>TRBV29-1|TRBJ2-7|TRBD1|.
CSVETGGGEQYF
TGCAGCGTTGAAACAGGGGGTGGCGAGCAGTACTTC
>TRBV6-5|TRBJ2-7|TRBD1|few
CASSGDSGADRRQYF
TGTGCCAGCAGTGGGGACAGTGGGGCTGATAGGAGGCAGTACTTC
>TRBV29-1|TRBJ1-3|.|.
CSVGQVRDGYTIYF
TGCAGCGTTGGGCAAGTCAGGGACGGCTACACCATATATTTT
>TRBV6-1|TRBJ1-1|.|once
CASSELGAWGAFF
TGTGCCAGCAGTGAATTGGGGGCTTGGGGAGCTTTCTTT
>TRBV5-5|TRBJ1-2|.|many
CASRRQGNYGYTF
TGTGCCAGTCGGCGCCAAGGGAACTATGGCTACACCTTC
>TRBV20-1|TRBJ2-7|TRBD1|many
CSARGQGASYEQYF
TGCAGTGCTAGAGGGCAGGGGGCCTCCTACGAGCAGTACTTC
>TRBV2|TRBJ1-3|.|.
CASSWSGLGNTIYF
TGTGCCAGCAGCTGGTCTGGGCTCGGAAACACCATATATTTT
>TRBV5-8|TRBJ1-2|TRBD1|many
CASSWGQGSYGYTF
TGTGCCAGCAGCTGGGGACAGGGAAGCTATGGCTACACCTTC